Shown below are 10 T cell receptor beta chains from a single sample sequenced in a study of control samples from healthy donors and cancer patients. The assay was immunoSEQ multiplex PCR, and TCRdb's table has in-frame clones only and misses some. The table includes about 410,000 clones, 75% to 95% detected once. The sequenced material came from PBMCs. These receptors came from a man in his forties or fifties with head and neck cancer.

This chain joins TRBV4-1 and TRBJ1-2; TRBD1 aligns across 7 bases. CDR1 and CDR2 from the germline V gene are MGHRA and YSYEKL. J lost 5 bases, V lost 1 base, and 10 bases had no gene match. The CDR3 runs to 16 residues. In DNA, the CDR3 is TGCGCCAGCAGCCAAGCCCCTTTGGACAGGAAATATGGCTACACCTTC. Residues: CASSQAPLDRKYGYTF.

CDR3 in DNA: TGTGCCAGCAGCGATGGAGCCCAGCCCCAGCATTTT. It codes for CASSDGAQPQHF. This chain uses TRBV9 with TRBJ1-5, with D unclear. Germline V gene sequence: CDR1 SGDLS, CDR2 YYNGEE. This CDR3 contains 12 residues. V lost 3 bases and J 7 bases, leaving 8 bases between the germline ends.

The CDR3 nucleotides read TGTGCCAGCAGCCCCAGGGGGCCCCCTAACACCGGGGAGCTGTTTTTT. Protein sequence: CASSPRGPPNTGELFF. The V and J genes are TRBV7-9 and TRBJ2-2, with 8 bases that match TRBD1. Germline V CDR1 and CDR2: SEHNR, FQNEAQ (reference sequence). The CDR3 sequence is 16 residues long. Trimming took 5 bases from V and 2 from J; bases not matched to a gene: 7.

V is TRBV12-5 and J is TRBJ2-1, with 12 bases aligning to TRBD2. This CDR3 has 16 residues. Germline assignment: CDR1 LGHNT and CDR2 FRNRAP. V trimming: 7 bases; J trimming: 2 bases; junction bases outside the gene matches: 6. The DNA of the CDR3 is TGTGCTAGTGTTCGGACTAGCGGGACGGCCTACAATGAGCAGTTCTTC. Amino acids: CASVRTSGTAYNEQFF.

V and J are TRBV27 and TRBJ2-7; a weak D match, TRBD1 (6 bases). V gave up 6 bases and J gave up 4 bases, with 13 bases separating them. CDR1 and CDR2 (germline): MNHEY, SMNVEV (reference sequence). The CDR3 is 13 amino acids. The CDR3 protein is CASSSGAEYEQYF. The CDR3 DNA is TGTGCCAGCAGCTCAGGGGCCGAGTACGAGCAGTACTTC.

The chain links TRBV7-9 to TRBJ2-7, with unresolved D. The V end was cut by 1 base, the J end by 0 bases, with 13 bases between. Per the germline V gene, CDR1 is SEHNR and CDR2 is FQNEAQ (reference sequence). The CDR3 extends over 16 amino acids. The CDR3 DNA is TGTGCCAGCAGCTTAGTTGACATCTCGAGCTCCTACGAGCAGTACTTC. Translated, it gives CASSLVDISSSYEQYF.

The J gene is TRBJ1-2, the V gene TRBV27, with 7 bases aligning to TRBD1. This CDR3 spans 12 amino acids. Germline V lookup: CDR1 MNHEY, CDR2 SMNVEV (reference sequence). As DNA, the CDR3 is TGTGCTAGTGGAGGGGGCCACTATGGCTACACCTTC. This translates into CASGGGHYGYTF.

This chain links TRBV28 with TRBJ1-6, with 7 bases matching TRBD1. The CDR3 covers 13 residues. The ends lost 10 bases at V and 4 bases at J; junction bases unmatched: 4. CDR1 is MDHEN, CDR2 SYDVKM, per germline. CDR3 coding DNA: TGTGCCAACCCACAGGGGTATAATTCACCCCTCCACTTT. The encoded protein is CANPQGYNSPLHF.

The V gene is TRBV9, the J gene TRBJ2-1, with 8 bases identical to TRBD1. This CDR3 contains 13 residues. Germline V gene sequence: CDR1 SGDLS, CDR2 YYNGEE. V was clipped by 0 bases and J by 10 bases; unmatched bases: 3. The CDR3 DNA reads as TGTGCCAGCAGCGTAGTAAGGACAGGGGAGCAGTTCTTC. The encoded protein is CASSVVRTGEQFF. The entire variable domain, with the rest obtained from reference TRBV9 and TRBJ2-1, is as follows: DSGVTQTPKHLITATGQRVTLRCSPRSGDLSVYWYQQSLDQGLQFLIQYYNGEERAKGNILERFSAQQFPDLHSELNLSSLELGDSALYFCASSVVRTGEQFFGPGTRLTVL.

As for this clone: One end of the junction does not line up with germline, which may come from a read error. CDR3 DNA: TGTGCCAGCAGTGAGAGGGCGGACAGGGTACAGCTCTTT. Protein: CASSERADRVQLF. The V gene is TRBV6-1, the J gene TRBJ1-1, with 8 positions matching TRBD1. Germline loops: CDR1 MNHNS, CDR2 SASEGT. This CDR3 region has 13 residues.